The clone carrying this T cell receptor beta chain occurred a few times. Its antigen is currently unknown. These data are taken from a study of T cell responses to AZD1222 COVID-19 vaccine. Here immunoSEQ multiplex PCR was the method, and the copy in TCRdb shows in-frame clones only, minus some. The sample consists of roughly 140,000 clones, 90% of them appearing once. This CDR3 comprises 11 residues. Germline values: CDR1 DFQATT, CDR2 SNEGSKA (reference sequence). V dropped 0 bases and J dropped 8 bases, with 7 bases sitting between them. Study-wide points: The study found vaccine-associated CD4 TCRs spanning spike, dominant at 160-218 and 743-854.

The chain combines TRBV20-1 with TRBJ2-5; D may be TRBD2 (5 bases). The clonotype originates from an adult who received the AZD1222 COVID-19 vaccine. Source: peripheral blood, taken 28 days after the second AZD1222 dose. The CDR3 loop reads CSAREGRTQYF. The CDR3 DNA is TGCAGTGCTAGAGAGGGGAGAACCCAGTACTTC.